What follows are 19 T cell receptor beta chains derived from one specimen sequenced in a study of technical replicates of blood from four donors. This table comes from immunoSEQ multiplex PCR, and its TCRdb copy is limited to in-frame clones, with some not included. This table has around 83,000 clones, approximately 94% appearing once. The source material was T cells isolated from PBMCs. The receptors shown here come from a human donor in good health.

The gene calls are TRBV5-8 and TRBJ1-4; D is unresolved. This CDR3 region has 10 residues. Germline V gene data show CDR1 as SGHTS and CDR2 as YDEGEE. Trimming pared 4 bases from V and 12 bases from J, leaving 7 bases between. CDR3 bases: TGTGCCAGCAGCCGTCTAGAACTGTTTTTT. Translating gives CASSRLELFF.

V and J are TRBV28 and TRBJ1-5; D remains unclear. Germline CDR1 reads MDHEN; CDR2 reads SYDVKM. The V end was cut by 5 bases, the J end by 4 bases, with 3 bases between. This CDR3 spans 11 amino acids. CDR3 nucleotides: TGTGCCAGCAGTCCGAATCAGCCCCAGCATTTT. Translation: CASSPNQPQHF.

The chain employs TRBV6-1 and TRBJ1-3; D might be TRBD1 (5 bases). CDR1 and CDR2 from the germline V gene are MNHNS and SASEGT. The CDR3 is 15 residues long. V was pared by 6 bases and J by 0 bases, with 12 bases between. The CDR3 is CASSQDSYSGNTIYF. DNA of the CDR3: TGTGCCAGCAGCCAAGACAGCTACTCTGGAAACACCATATATTTT.

The chain has TRBV13 and TRBJ1-1; D gene unclear. CDR3 size: 15 residues. Germline loops: CDR1 PRHDT, CDR2 FYEKMQ (reference sequence). V gave up 2 bases and J gave up 1 base, with 11 bases separating them. CDR3 protein: CASSLWRTGNTEAFF. The CDR3 DNA reads as TGTGCCAGCAGCTTATGGAGGACCGGGAACACTGAAGCTTTCTTT. Supplemented by reference TRBV13 and TRBJ1-1, the full variable domain reads AAGVIQSPRHLIKEKRETATLKCYPIPRHDTVYWYQQGPGQDPQFLISFYEKMQSDKGSIPDRFSAQQFSDYHSELNMSSLELGDSALYFCASSLWRTGNTEAFFGQGTRLTVV.

V gene TRBV10-3 combines with J gene TRBJ2-7; 8 bases agree with TRBD2. Losses at the gene ends were 4 bases for V and 3 bases for J; bases not matched to a gene: 5. This CDR3 is 14 amino acids long. Germline assignment: CDR1 ENHRY and CDR2 SYGVKD. The CDR3 loop is CAISGAGRGYEQYF. The CDR3 DNA sequence: TGTGCCATCAGTGGAGCCGGGAGGGGCTACGAGCAGTACTTC.

The CDR3 DNA is TGTGCCAGCAGCCAGTTGCGGATGAACACTGAAGCTTTCTTT. Its protein is CASSQLRMNTEAFF. The chain links TRBV14 to TRBJ1-1; the D is unclear. The CDR3 has 14 amino acids. V lost 3 bases, J lost 0 bases, and 8 bases lay in between. Germline values: CDR1 SGHDN, CDR2 FVKESK.

The rearrangement links TRBV6-5 to TRBJ2-5; 11 bases are a match to TRBD2. J was trimmed by 4 bases and V by 6 bases; bases with no gene match: 7. The CDR3 runs 15 residues. Germline V gene data show CDR1 as MNHEY and CDR2 as SVGAGI. The CDR3 is CASRPSGRWGETQYF. The CDR3 DNA sequence: TGTGCCAGCAGGCCTAGCGGGAGGTGGGGAGAGACCCAGTACTTC.

The V and J genes are TRBV15 and TRBJ1-4; 7 bases are a match to TRBD1. In germline, CDR1 is LNHNV, CDR2 YYDKDF (reference sequence). Unmatched junction bases numbered 10, after V lost 5 bases and J lost 7 bases. CDR3 length equals 15 residues. Here the CDR3 reads CATSGRQGEGEKLFF. Written as DNA, the CDR3 is TGTGCCACCAGCGGGAGACAGGGCGAGGGTGAAAAACTGTTTTTT.

This chain links TRBV19 with TRBJ1-6; 7 bases agree with TRBD1. The ends lost 11 bases at V and 9 bases at J; junction bases unmatched: 19. CDR1 is LNHDA, CDR2 SQIVND, per germline (reference sequence). This CDR3 region has 16 residues. This CDR3 reads CARRPTGESWVSPLHF. The CDR3 DNA is TGTGCCCGCCGCCCAACAGGGGAAAGCTGGGTTTCACCCCTCCACTTT.

The chain couples TRBV6-1 to TRBJ2-7, with 9 bases aligning to TRBD2. J was trimmed by 0 bases and V by 10 bases; bases with no gene match: 4. The germline CDR1 and CDR2 sequences are MNHNS and SASEGT. This CDR3 has 13 amino acids. CDR3: CATRTSASYEQYF. The CDR3 nucleotides are TGTGCCACCCGGACTAGCGCCTCCTACGAGCAGTACTTC.

The chain has TRBV2 and TRBJ2-3, with 8 bases fitting TRBD1. The germline V gene has CDR1 SNHLY and CDR2 FYNNEI. Unmatched junction bases numbered 4, after V lost 5 bases and J lost 3 bases. The CDR3 totals 14 residues. CDR3 residues: CASSQQGGTDTQYF. The CDR3 nucleotides are TGTGCCAGCAGTCAACAGGGGGGAACAGATACGCAGTATTTT.

In nucleotides, the CDR3 is TGTGCCAGCAGCTTGGCCGGTGCGGGAGTGACGGGAGAGCAGTACTTC. Translating it yields CASSLAGAGVTGEQYF. V is TRBV5-6 and J is TRBJ2-7; 7 bases match TRBD2. V dropped 0 bases and J dropped 7; count of bases not matched to a gene: 13. The CDR3 extends over 16 amino acids. Germline CDR1 reads SGHDT; CDR2 reads YYEEEE.

The chain links TRBV19 to TRBJ2-1, with 10 bases aligning to TRBD2. The CDR3 covers 18 residues. V lost 1 base to trimming and J lost 0 bases; unmatched junction nucleotides: 6. Looked up from germline, CDR1 is LNHDA and CDR2 is SQIVND (reference sequence). This chain's CDR3 is CASSIALAGKSSYNEQFF. DNA of the CDR3: TGTGCCAGTAGTATAGCACTAGCGGGGAAGAGCTCCTACAATGAGCAGTTCTTC.

V gene TRBV19 combines with J gene TRBJ2-3; 9 bases are a match to TRBD2. Germline V CDR1 and CDR2: LNHDA, SQIVND (reference sequence). The CDR3 runs 15 residues. Losses at the gene ends were 2 bases for V and 1 base for J; bases not matched to a gene: 1. CDR3: CASSILAGRTDTQYF. The CDR3 nucleotides read TGTGCCAGTAGTATACTAGCGGGACGCACAGATACGCAGTATTTT.

The chain carries TRBV9 and TRBJ2-3, with 9 bases lining up with TRBD1. The CDR3 is 16 amino acids. V lost 3 bases and J lost 3; bases outside the gene matches: 8. Germline V gene sequence: CDR1 SGDLS, CDR2 YYNGEE. The CDR3 DNA reads TGTGCCAGCAGCGCGGACCGGGACAGGGTGACAGATACGCAGTATTTT. Amino acid sequence: CASSADRDRVTDTQYF.

This chain joins TRBV7-2 and TRBJ2-5; 8 nucleotides line up with TRBD1. The J segment lost 3 bases and the V segment lost 6 bases, leaving 6 bases of the junction unmatched. The CDR3 is made up of 14 amino acids. The V gene's germline CDR1 is SGHTA and CDR2 FQGNSA. The CDR3: CASSPDRAKETQYF. In DNA form, the CDR3 reads TGTGCCAGCAGTCCGGACAGGGCCAAAGAGACCCAGTACTTC.

This clone was detected a few times. V gene TRBV6-5 combines with J gene TRBJ1-1; 7 nucleotides line up with TRBD1. Germline CDR1 MNHEY, CDR2 SVGAGI. V lost 2 bases to trimming and J lost 7 bases; unmatched junction nucleotides: 4. There are 13 residues in the CDR3. CDR3 amino acids: CASSYRAGGEAFF. The CDR3 region has the DNA TGTGCCAGCAGTTACCGGGCAGGGGGTGAAGCTTTCTTT.

This chain joins TRBV5-6 and TRBJ1-1; no firm D call. Germline CDR1 and CDR2: SGHDT and YYEEEE. This CDR3 is 15 amino acids long. The V end lost 0 bases, the J end lost 1 base, and 10 bases lay between the germline ends. CDR3 region: CASSLEAGWNTEAFF. In nucleotides, the CDR3 is TGTGCCAGCAGCTTGGAGGCAGGATGGAACACTGAAGCTTTCTTT. The variable domain in full, with the rest retrieved from reference TRBV5-6 and TRBJ1-1, is DAGVTQSPTHLIKTRGQQVTLRCSPKSGHDTVSWYQQALGQGPQFIFQYYEEEERQRGNFPDRFSGHQFPNYSSELNVNALLLGDSALYLCASSLEAGWNTEAFFGQGTRLTVV.

The genes are TRBV27 and TRBJ2-7; 10 nucleotides match TRBD1. Germline trimming cut 8 bases from V and 5 bases from J; bases unmatched to any gene: 12. The CDR3 loop spans 15 amino acids. The germline V gene has CDR1 MNHEY and CDR2 SMNVEV (reference sequence). The CDR3 DNA reads TGTGCCAGCGTGGCCCGACAGGGGGCGCGGGACGAGCAGTACTTC. It translates to CASVARQGARDEQYF.